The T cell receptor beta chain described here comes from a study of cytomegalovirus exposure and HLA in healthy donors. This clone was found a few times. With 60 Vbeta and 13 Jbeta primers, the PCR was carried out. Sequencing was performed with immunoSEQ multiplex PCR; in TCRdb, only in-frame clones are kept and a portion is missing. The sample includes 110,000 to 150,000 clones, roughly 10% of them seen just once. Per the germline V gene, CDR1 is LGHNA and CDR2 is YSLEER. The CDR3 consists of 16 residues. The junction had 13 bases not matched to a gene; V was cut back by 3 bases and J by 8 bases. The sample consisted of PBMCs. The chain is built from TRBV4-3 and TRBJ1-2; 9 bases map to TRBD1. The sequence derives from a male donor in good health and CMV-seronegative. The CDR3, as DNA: TGCGCCAGCAGCCAGGGGAGGAGACAGGGGGTCGGGGGCTACACCTTC. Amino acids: CASSQGRRQGVGGYTF.